The 13 T cell receptor beta chains presented below share a single source sample, sequenced in a study of cytomegalovirus exposure and HLA in healthy donors. Repertoires were generated with immunoSEQ multiplex PCR, while TCRdb's copy carries only in-frame clones and drops some. The data hold about 280,000 clones, with around nine tenths observed a single time. The sequenced sample consisted of PBMCs. These receptors were taken from a young woman in good health and CMV-seronegative.

The chain recombines TRBV6-5 with TRBJ1-3, with 10 bases lining up with TRBD1. This CDR3 region has 15 residues. Germline lookup yields CDR1 MNHEY and CDR2 SVGAGI. Trimming took 6 bases from V and 3 from J; bases not matched to a gene: 5. CDR3 amino acids: CASSPGQGFGNTIYF. CDR3 coding DNA: TGTGCCAGCAGCCCGGGACAGGGGTTTGGAAACACCATATATTTT.

V and J are TRBV29-1 and TRBJ2-5; 9 bases line up with TRBD1. CDR1 SQVTM and CDR2 ANQGSEA come from the germline V gene. There are 15 residues in the CDR3. V was clipped by 6 bases and J by 1 base; unmatched bases: 9. CDR3 sequence (DNA): TGCAGCGTCGGGAGGACAGGGGCCCCCCAAGAGACCCAGTACTTC. It specifies CSVGRTGAPQETQYF.

CDR3 DNA: TGTGCCAGCAGTTTTTGGGGCCCGAACACTGAAGCTTTCTTT. Amino acid sequence: CASSFWGPNTEAFF. This chain uses TRBV28 with TRBJ1-1; a possible D gene is TRBD1 (5 bases). Germline V gene sequence: CDR1 MDHEN, CDR2 SYDVKM. Trimming shortened V by 3 bases and J by 1 base, and 9 bases separated the two germline ends. The CDR3 is 14 residues long. Filled out from reference TRBV28 and TRBJ1-1, the complete variable domain reads DVKVTQSSRYLVKRTGEKVFLECVQDMDHENMFWYRQDPGLGLRLIYFSYDVKMKEKGDIPEGYSVSREKKERFSLILESASTNQTSMYLCASSFWGPNTEAFFGQGTRLTVV.

The rearrangement joins TRBV28 to TRBJ2-6, with D perhaps TRBD2 (5 bases). V was cut by 6 bases and J by 2 bases, with 14 bases left in between. The germline V gene encodes CDR1 MDHEN and CDR2 SYDVKM. The CDR3 has 16 residues. The CDR3 region is CASREYRGAGANVLTF. CDR3 coding DNA: TGTGCCAGCAGGGAATACCGGGGAGCTGGGGCCAACGTCCTGACTTTC.

The chain links TRBV23-1 to TRBJ2-4; no clear D gene. TRBV23-1 belongs to the ORF category, with a function that is uncertain. The CDR3 has 10 residues. V was shortened by 11 bases and J by 5 bases, with 7 bases between the two germline ends. The CDR3 loop is CASLENIQYF. The CDR3 DNA reads as TGCGCCTCCCTAGAAAACATTCAGTACTTC.

CDR3 coding DNA: TGTGCCAGCAGCTTACAGCGGGGGGCCTACGAGCAGTACTTC. Protein product: CASSLQRGAYEQYF. The chain recombines TRBV7-6 with TRBJ2-7; TRBD2 matches 9 bases. Germline V gives CDR1 SGHVS, CDR2 FNYEAQ. Trimming at V came to 2 bases and at J to 2 bases, leaving 1 base not matched to a gene. The CDR3 totals 14 residues.

The chain couples TRBV15 to TRBJ2-1; 9 bases map to TRBD2. The junction had 4 bases not matched to a gene; V was cut back by 0 bases and J by 7 bases. CDR1 and CDR2 from the germline V gene are LNHNV and YYDKDF (reference sequence). The CDR3 sequence is 15 residues long. CDR3 loop: CATSRERLAGNEQFF. For the CDR3, the DNA is TGTGCCACCAGCAGAGAGAGGCTAGCGGGAAATGAGCAGTTCTTC.

The gene calls are TRBV19 and TRBJ2-3; D may be TRBD2 (5 bases). The CDR3 covers 15 residues. Germline V gene data show CDR1 as LNHDA and CDR2 as SQIVND (reference sequence). Trimming stripped 1 base from V and 0 bases from J, with 8 bases between. CDR3 loop: CASSIGASSTDTQYF. In DNA form, the CDR3 reads TGTGCCAGTAGTATAGGCGCTAGCAGCACAGATACGCAGTATTTT.

The chain recombines TRBV5-4 with TRBJ2-1; TRBD1 matches 10 bases. Germline V gene lookup returns CDR1 SGHNT and CDR2 YYREEE (reference sequence). The CDR3 covers 15 residues. Trimming cost V 0 bases and J 4 bases; bases outside gene matches: 1. The CDR3 is CASSLGGQGYNEQFF. CDR3 nucleotides: TGTGCCAGCAGCTTGGGGGGACAGGGGTACAATGAGCAGTTCTTC.

This clone was seen a few times. This sequence joins TRBV29-1 and TRBJ1-2; tentative D call: TRBD1 (6 bases). The germline V and J ends were trimmed by 3 bases and 8 bases, with 19 bases remaining between them. The germline CDR1 and CDR2 sequences are SQVTM and ANQGSEA. The CDR3 extends over 14 amino acids. CDR3 DNA: TGCAGCGTTGACCCCGGGGGGCTGGCCGCGGGCTACACCTTC. It is translated as CSVDPGGLAAGYTF.

The chain couples TRBV6-1 to TRBJ2-7, with D perhaps TRBD2 (5 bases). The CDR3 runs 16 residues. Trimming stripped 2 bases from V and 0 bases from J, with 14 bases between. Germline V gene data show CDR1 as MNHNS and CDR2 as SASEGT. CDR3 sequence reads: CASSESGGRASYEQYF. CDR3 bases: TGTGCCAGCAGTGAATCGGGCGGGCGCGCCTCCTACGAGCAGTACTTC.

V is TRBV27 and J is TRBJ1-1; D not certain. Germline V gives CDR1 MNHEY, CDR2 SMNVEV (reference sequence). V lost 3 bases and J 0 bases, leaving 11 bases between the germline ends. The CDR3 is made up of 15 amino acids. The CDR3 DNA follows: TGTGCCAGCAGTTTCAACATTAAGATGAACACTGAAGCTTTCTTT. Protein product: CASSFNIKMNTEAFF.

This rearrangement joins TRBV6-6 to TRBJ1-4, with a possible D match to TRBD1 (5 bases). V shed 2 bases and J shed 5 bases, with 12 bases lying between them. CDR1 is MNHNY, CDR2 SVGAGI, per germline (reference sequence). The CDR3 is 15 residues long. DNA of the CDR3: TGTGCCAGCAGTTACATGATAGACAGAAATGAAAAACTGTTTTTT. It specifies CASSYMIDRNEKLFF.